This TCR beta chain was identified during a study of blood T cell repertoires in COVID-19. The wider study: COVID-19 samples from acute and convalescent phases originated in the United States, Italy and Spain. Sources were T cells, B-cell-depleted T cells, or PBMCs; the material itself was cDNA or gDNA.

This clone was counted a single time. Assay used: immunoSEQ multiplex PCR; TCRdb lists only in-frame clones, some missing. This table has over 350,000 clones, roughly 89% appearing once. Unmatched junction bases numbered 8, after V lost 5 bases and J lost 4 bases. The length of the CDR3 is 15 residues. Per the germline V gene, CDR1 is MNHEY and CDR2 is SMNVEV (reference sequence). Recovered Cohort 3 donors showed two negative PCRs, clearance, or symptom resolution. This receptor was identified in a woman between 45 and 65 years old who had recovered from COVID-19. Sequenced sample: PBMCs or T cells enriched from blood (not recorded which). The chain joins TRBV27 to TRBJ1-1, with 9 positions matching TRBD1. The CDR3 loop is CASSLMTGGPTEAFF. In nucleotides, the CDR3 is TGTGCCAGCAGTCTAATGACAGGGGGTCCCACTGAAGCTTTCTTT.